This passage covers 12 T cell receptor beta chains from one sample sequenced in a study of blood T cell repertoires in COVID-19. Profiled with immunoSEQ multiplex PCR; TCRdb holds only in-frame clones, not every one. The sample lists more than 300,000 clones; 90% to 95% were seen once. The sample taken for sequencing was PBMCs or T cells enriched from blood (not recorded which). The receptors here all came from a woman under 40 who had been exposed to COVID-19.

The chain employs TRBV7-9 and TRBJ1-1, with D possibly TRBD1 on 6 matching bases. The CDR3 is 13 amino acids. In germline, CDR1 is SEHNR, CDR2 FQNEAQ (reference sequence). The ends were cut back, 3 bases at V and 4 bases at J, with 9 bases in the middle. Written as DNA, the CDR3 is TGTGCCAGCAGCTTTTCGACAGGCACTGAAGCTTTCTTT. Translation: CASSFSTGTEAFF. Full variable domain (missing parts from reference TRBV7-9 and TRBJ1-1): DTGVSQNPRHKITKRGQNVTFRCDPISEHNRLYWYRQTLGQGPEFLTYFQNEAQLEKSRLLSDRFSAERPKGSFSTLEIQRTEQGDSAMYLCASSFSTGTEAFFGQGTRLTVV.

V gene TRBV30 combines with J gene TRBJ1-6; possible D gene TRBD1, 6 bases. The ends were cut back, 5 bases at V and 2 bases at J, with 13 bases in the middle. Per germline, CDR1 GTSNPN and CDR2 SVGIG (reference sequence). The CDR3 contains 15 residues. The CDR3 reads CAWSPGHAYNSPLHF. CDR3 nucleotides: TGTGCCTGGTCGCCGGGACACGCCTATAATTCACCCCTCCACTTT.

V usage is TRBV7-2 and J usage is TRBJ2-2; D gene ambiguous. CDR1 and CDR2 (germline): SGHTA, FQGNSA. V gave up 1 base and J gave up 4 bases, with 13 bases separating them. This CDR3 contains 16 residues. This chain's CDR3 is CASSLVAFRATGELFF. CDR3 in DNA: TGTGCCAGCAGCTTAGTTGCATTTCGAGCCACCGGGGAGCTGTTTTTT.

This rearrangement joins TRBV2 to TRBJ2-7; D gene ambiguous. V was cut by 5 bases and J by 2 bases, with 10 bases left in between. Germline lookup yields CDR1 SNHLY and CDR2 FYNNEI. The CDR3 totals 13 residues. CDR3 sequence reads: CASSIQSAYEQYF. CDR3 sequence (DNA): TGTGCCAGCAGTATACAGTCCGCCTACGAGCAGTACTTC.

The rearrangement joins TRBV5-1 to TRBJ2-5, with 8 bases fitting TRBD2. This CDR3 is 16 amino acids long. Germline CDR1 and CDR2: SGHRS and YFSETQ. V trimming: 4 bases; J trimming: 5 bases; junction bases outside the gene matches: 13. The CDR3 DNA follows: TGCGCCAGCAGCCCCCAGAACGGGGGGGCCTGGGAGACCCAGTACTTC. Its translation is CASSPQNGGAWETQYF.

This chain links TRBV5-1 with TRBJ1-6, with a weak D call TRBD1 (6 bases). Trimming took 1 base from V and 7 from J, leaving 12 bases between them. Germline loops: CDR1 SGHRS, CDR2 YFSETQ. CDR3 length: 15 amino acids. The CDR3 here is CASSLTGPGNSPLHF. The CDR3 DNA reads TGCGCCAGCAGCTTGACAGGGCCGGGAAATTCACCCCTCCACTTT.

The CDR3 loop reads CASSQSFQGNNSPLHF. DNA for the CDR3: TGCGCCAGCAGTCAATCATTCCAGGGGAATAATTCACCCCTCCACTTT. The rearrangement links TRBV23-1 to TRBJ1-6; D perhaps matches TRBD1 (6 bases). TRBV23-1 is designated an ORF whose function remains uncertain. This CDR3 region has 16 residues. The ends were cut back, 0 bases at V and 5 bases at J, with 11 bases in the middle.

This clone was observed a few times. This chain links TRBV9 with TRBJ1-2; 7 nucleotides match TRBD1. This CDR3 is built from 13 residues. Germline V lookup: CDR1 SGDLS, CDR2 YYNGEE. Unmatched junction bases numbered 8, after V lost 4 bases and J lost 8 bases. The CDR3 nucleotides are TGTGCCAGCAGCCCCGAGACAGGGTGGGGCTACACCTTC. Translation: CASSPETGWGYTF.

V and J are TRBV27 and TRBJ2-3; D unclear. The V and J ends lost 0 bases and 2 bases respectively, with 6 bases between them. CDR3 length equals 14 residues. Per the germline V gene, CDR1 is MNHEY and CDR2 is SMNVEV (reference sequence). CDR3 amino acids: CASSLSWPTDTQYF. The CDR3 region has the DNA TGTGCCAGCAGTTTATCGTGGCCCACAGATACGCAGTATTTT.

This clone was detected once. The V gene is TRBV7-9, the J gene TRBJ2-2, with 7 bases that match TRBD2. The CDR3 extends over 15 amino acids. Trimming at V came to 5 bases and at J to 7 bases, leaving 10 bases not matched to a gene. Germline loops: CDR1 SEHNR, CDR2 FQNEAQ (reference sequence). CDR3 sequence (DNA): TGTGCCAGCAGCAAGGGACTACCTGGTGGCGGGGAGCTGTTTTTT. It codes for CASSKGLPGGGELFF.

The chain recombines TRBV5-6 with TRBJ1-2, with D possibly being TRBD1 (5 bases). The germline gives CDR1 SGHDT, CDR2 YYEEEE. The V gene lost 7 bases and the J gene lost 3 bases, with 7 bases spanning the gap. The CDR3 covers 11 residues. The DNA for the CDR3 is TGTGCCAGCTCAGGGTACTATGGCTACACCTTC. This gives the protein CASSGYYGYTF.

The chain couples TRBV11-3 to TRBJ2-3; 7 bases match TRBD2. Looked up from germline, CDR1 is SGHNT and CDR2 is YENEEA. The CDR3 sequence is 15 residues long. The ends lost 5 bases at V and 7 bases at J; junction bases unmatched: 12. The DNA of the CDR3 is TGTGCCAGCAGCCCTGCCTGGGGGGGGGTGAATACGCAGTATTTT. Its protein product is CASSPAWGGVNTQYF.